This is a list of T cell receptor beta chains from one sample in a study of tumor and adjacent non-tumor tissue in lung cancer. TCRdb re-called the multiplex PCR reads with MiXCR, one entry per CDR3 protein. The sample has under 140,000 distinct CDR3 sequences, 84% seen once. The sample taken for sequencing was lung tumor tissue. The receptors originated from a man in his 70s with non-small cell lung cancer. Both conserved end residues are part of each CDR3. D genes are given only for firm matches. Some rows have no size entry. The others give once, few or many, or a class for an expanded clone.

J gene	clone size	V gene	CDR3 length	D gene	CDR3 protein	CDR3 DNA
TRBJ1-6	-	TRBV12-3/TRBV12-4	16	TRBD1	CASTSGAGGYNSPLHF	TGTGCCAGTACCTCAGGGGCAGGGGGCTATAATTCACCCCTCCACTTT
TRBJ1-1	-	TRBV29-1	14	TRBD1	CSVLVRDSDTEAIF	TGCAGCGTTCTGGTCAGGGACAGTGACACTGAAGCTATCTTT
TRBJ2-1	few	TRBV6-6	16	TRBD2	CASSYSRGLAANEQLF	TGTGCCAGCAGTTACTCACGGGGACTAGCGGCTAATGAGCAGCTCTTC
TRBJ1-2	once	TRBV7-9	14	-	CAISPSGNNYGYTF	TGTGCCATCAGTCCGTCGGGGAATAACTATGGCTACACCTTC
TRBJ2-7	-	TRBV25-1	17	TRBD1	CPSSPPTGTGWGSEQYF	TGTCCCAGCAGTCCCCCGACCGGGACAGGGTGGGGAAGCGAGCAGTACTTC
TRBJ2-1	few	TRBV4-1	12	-	CAISQVGNEQFF	TGCGCCATCAGCCAAGTAGGTAATGAGCAGTTCTTC
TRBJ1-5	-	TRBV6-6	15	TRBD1	CANSALGGAGQPQHF	TGTGCCAACAGCGCTTTAGGGGGCGCAGGGCAGCCCCAGCATTTT
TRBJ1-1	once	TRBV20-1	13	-	CAVADPMNTEAFF	TGCGCGGTGGCAGACCCCATGAACACTGAAGCCTTCTTT
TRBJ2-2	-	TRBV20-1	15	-	CSAPREGRVAGSCFF	-
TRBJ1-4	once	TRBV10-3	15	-	CAINDRGAYNEKLFF	TGTGCCATCAATGATCGGGGCGCTTATAATGAAAAACTGTTTTTT
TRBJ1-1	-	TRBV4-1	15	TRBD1	CASSLGQGWNTEAFF	TGCGCTAGCAGCCTAGGACAGGGCTGGAACACTGAAGCTTTCTTT
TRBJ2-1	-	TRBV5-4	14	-	CASRLASEGYEQFF	TGTGCCAGCCGCTTGGCGAGCGAGGGGTATGAGCAGTTCTTC
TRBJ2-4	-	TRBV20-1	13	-	CSAVIVTKNIQYF	TGCAGTGCTGTCATAGTAACCAAAAACATTCAGTATTTC
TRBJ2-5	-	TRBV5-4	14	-	CASSAAEPQETQYF	TGTGCCAGCAGTGCCGCAGAACCGCAAGAGACCCAGTACTTC
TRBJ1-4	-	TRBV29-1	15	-	CSVGPEGGLNEKLYF	TGCAGTGTTGGGCCGGAGGGTGGTTTGAATGAAAAACTGTATTTT
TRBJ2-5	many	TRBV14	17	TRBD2	CASSQGGLANWPETQYF	TGTGCCAGCAGCCAGGGGGGACTAGCGAATTGGCCAGAGACCCAGTACTTC
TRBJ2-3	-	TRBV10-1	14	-	CASSLMSFSDTQYF	TGCGCCAGCAGTTTGATGAGCTTCTCAGATACGCAGTATTTT
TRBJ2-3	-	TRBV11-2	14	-	CDSSITPESNRQYF	TGTGACAGCAGCATAACCCCAGAGTCAAATAGGCAGTATTTT
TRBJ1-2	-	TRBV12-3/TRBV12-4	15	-	CVSSLLTGFDYGCTF	-
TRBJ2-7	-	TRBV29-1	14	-	CGVENQGIRYKQYF	TGCGGCGTTGAGAACCAGGGGATTCGGTACAAGCAGTACTTC
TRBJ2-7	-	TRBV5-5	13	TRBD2	CVSQSAGGNEQCF	TGTGTCAGCCAAAGCGCGGGGGGGAACGAGCAGTGCTTC
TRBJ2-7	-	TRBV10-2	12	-	CASRTELVEQNF	TGCGCCAGCAGGACGGAACTAGTGGAGCAGAACTTC
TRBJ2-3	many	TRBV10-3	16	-	CAISESRGTSTDTQYF	TGTGCCATCAGTGAGTCGCGCGGTACTAGCACAGATACGCAGTATTTT
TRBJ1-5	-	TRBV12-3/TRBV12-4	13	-	CASSFRINQPQCF	TGTGCTAGCAGTTTTCGCATAAATCAGCCCCAGTGTTTT
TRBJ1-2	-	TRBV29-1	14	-	CSAAGGKVNYGYTF	TGCAGCGCCGCGGGAGGGAAGGTCAACTATGGCTACACCTTC
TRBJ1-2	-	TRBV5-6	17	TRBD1	CVSSLKSRDRGRRAYTF	TGTGTCAGCAGCTTGAAGTCCCGGGACAGGGGGCGCCGGGCCTACACCTTC
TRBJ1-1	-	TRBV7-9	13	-	CASSSDYNTEAFF	TGTGCCAGCAGCTCCGATTACAACACTGAAGCTTTCTTT
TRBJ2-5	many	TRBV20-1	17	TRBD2	CSARDLPDSGSRETQYF	TGCAGTGCTAGAGATCTGCCGGATAGCGGGAGTCGTGAGACCCAGTACTTC
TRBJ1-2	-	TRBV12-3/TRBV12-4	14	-	CASRIQGLAYVYTF	TGTGCCAGCAGGATACAGGGTCTCGCCTATGTCTACACCTTC
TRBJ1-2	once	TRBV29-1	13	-	CSVPGTWNYGYTF	TGCAGCGTACCCGGGACATGGAACTATGGTTACACCTTC
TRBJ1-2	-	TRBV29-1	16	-	CSAVRYQSSGEDPYTF	TGCAGCGCTGTCCGCTATCAATCCTCGGGAGAAGATCCCTACACCTTC
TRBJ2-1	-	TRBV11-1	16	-	CASSPRPGREPHKQFF	TGTGCCAGCAGCCCCCGGCCGGGACGGGAGCCACATAAGCAGTTCTTC